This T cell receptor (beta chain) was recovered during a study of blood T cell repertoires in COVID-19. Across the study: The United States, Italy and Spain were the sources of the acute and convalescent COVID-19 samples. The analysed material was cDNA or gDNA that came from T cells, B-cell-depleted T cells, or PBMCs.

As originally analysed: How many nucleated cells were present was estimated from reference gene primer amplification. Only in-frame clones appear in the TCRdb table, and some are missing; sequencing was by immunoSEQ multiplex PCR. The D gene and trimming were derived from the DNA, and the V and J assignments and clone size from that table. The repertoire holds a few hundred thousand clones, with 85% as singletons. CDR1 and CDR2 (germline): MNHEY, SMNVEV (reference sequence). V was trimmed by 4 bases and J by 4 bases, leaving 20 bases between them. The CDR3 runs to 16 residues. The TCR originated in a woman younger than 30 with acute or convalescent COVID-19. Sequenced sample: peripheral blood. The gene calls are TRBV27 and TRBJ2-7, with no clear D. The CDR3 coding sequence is TGTGCCAGCAGTTCCCTCTATATAAAAAAAGATTACGAGCAGTACTTC. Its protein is CASSSLYIKKDYEQYF.